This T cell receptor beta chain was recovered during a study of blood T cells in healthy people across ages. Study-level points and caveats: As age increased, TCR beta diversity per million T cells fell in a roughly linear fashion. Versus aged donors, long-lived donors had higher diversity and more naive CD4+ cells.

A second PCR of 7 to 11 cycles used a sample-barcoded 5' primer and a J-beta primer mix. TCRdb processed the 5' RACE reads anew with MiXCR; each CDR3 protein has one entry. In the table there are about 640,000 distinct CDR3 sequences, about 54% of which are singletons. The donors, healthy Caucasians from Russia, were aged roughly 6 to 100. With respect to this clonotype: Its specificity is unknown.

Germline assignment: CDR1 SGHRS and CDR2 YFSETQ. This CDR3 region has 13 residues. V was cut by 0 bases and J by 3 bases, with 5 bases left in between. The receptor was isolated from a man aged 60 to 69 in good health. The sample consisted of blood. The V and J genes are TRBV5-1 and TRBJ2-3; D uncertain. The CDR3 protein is CASSLVRTDTQYF. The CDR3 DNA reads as TGCGCCAGCAGCTTGGTACGGACAGATACGCAGTATTTT.